What follows are 27 T cell receptor beta chains derived from one specimen sequenced in a study of T cells in Graves' hyperthyroidism and ophthalmopathy. Amplified TCR beta CDR3 regions derived from RNA transcripts. The primer set for the first-round RT-PCR of the TCR CDR3 was HTBI. MiXCR, run by TCRdb on the multiplex PCR reads, gives a single entry per CDR3 protein. The data hold 96,000 or so distinct CDR3 sequences, with around 50% observed a single time. Sequenced: blood. The source is a woman between 35 and 50 years old with Graves' hyperthyroidism.

This clonotype showed up many times. The chain has TRBV5-1 and TRBJ2-7; D possibly corresponds to TRBD2 (5 bases). Germline lookup yields CDR1 SGHRS and CDR2 YFSETQ. Deletions cut 2 bases from V and 1 base from J, with 7 bases between. The CDR3 sequence is 13 residues long. The chain's CDR3 is CASSFGVSYEQYF. CDR3 DNA sequence: TGCGCCAGCAGCTTCGGGGTTTCCTACGAGCAGTACTTC.

This clonotype has a count of ten or more. The chain links TRBV12-3 or TRBV12-4 to TRBJ2-7; 9 bases match TRBD1. V was pared by 3 bases and J by 3 bases, with 6 bases of the junction left unmatched. CDR3 length: 15 residues. The CDR3 reads CASSFGTGPGYEQYF. The CDR3 bases are TGTGCCAGCAGTTTTGGGACAGGGCCCGGCTACGAGCAGTACTTC.

J is TRBJ2-5 and V is TRBV12-3 or TRBV12-4; 13 bases agree with TRBD2. J was trimmed by 5 bases and V by 7 bases; bases with no gene match: 4. This CDR3 comprises 14 residues. CDR3 residues: CASTGLAGRETQYF. In nucleotides, the CDR3 is TGTGCCAGCACGGGACTAGCGGGAAGGGAGACCCAGTACTTC.

CDR3 sequence reads: CASNLYGLVETQYF. For the CDR3, the DNA is TGCGCCAGCAACCTCTACGGACTAGTGGAGACCCAGTACTTC. The J gene is TRBJ2-5, the V gene TRBV5-1; TRBD2 matches 7 bases. The germline gives CDR1 SGHRS, CDR2 YFSETQ. Trimming removed 6 bases from V and 5 bases from J; junction bases left unmatched: 10. This CDR3 region has 14 residues.

Regarding this clonotype: An end of the junction differs from the germline gene, which may be a read error. The chain employs TRBV6-5 and TRBJ1-2, with 9 bases that match TRBD1. Looked up from germline, CDR1 is MNHEY and CDR2 is SVGAGI. This CDR3 is 17 amino acids long. CDR3 coding DNA: TGCGCCAGCAGTTACCAGGTACACCACTCGACAGGGGGTGGCTACACCTTC. Translating it yields CASSYQVHHSTGGGYTF.

This clonotype was recorded many times. This chain joins TRBV6-1 and TRBJ2-2, with unresolved D. The CDR3 length is 14 residues. Between the trimmed V and J ends, which lost 4 bases and 3 bases, there was a span of 9 bases. Germline-derived CDR1 and CDR2 are MNHNS and SASEGT. The DNA for the CDR3 is TGTGCCAGCAGTGGTGGGGTGGACACCGGGGAGCTGTTTTTT. It is translated as CASSGGVDTGELFF.

V usage is TRBV5-1 and J usage is TRBJ2-5; a possible D gene is TRBD2 (5 bases). This CDR3 spans 14 amino acids. V was shortened by 4 bases and J by 5 bases, with 15 bases between the two germline ends. CDR1 and CDR2 (germline): SGHRS, YFSETQ. The CDR3 loop reads CASSLHGVTETQYF. The CDR3 DNA reads TGCGCCAGCAGCCTCCACGGGGTCACGGAGACCCAGTACTTC.

The chain is built from TRBV29-1 and TRBJ1-1, with D maybe TRBD1 (5 bases). Germline V gene lookup returns CDR1 SQVTM and CDR2 ANQGSEA. Trimming took 4 bases from V and 0 from J, leaving 24 bases between them. This CDR3 comprises 18 residues. CDR3 DNA sequence: TGCAGCGTTGTAGGTGCCACCGGGACGGCTGATATGAACACTGAAGCTTTCTTT. It is translated as CSVVGATGTADMNTEAFF.

This clonotype was seen many times. The V gene is TRBV7-8, the J gene TRBJ2-3; D ambiguous. From germline, CDR1 is SGHVS and CDR2 FQNEAQ. This CDR3 has 12 residues. Trimming cost V 5 bases and J 5 bases, with 8 bases left between them. CDR3 coding DNA: TGTGCCAGCAGCACACACCTAGATACGCAGTATTTT. Protein product: CASSTHLDTQYF.

With respect to this clonotype: At one end the junction does not follow the germline gene, possibly because of a read error. The chain is built from TRBV2 and TRBJ1-2; the D gene is possibly TRBD1 (5 bases). This CDR3 region has 12 residues. Looked up from germline, CDR1 is SNHLY and CDR2 is FYNNEI. In DNA, the CDR3 is TGTGCCGGCAGTTCAGGGAACTATGGCTACACCTTC. The encoded protein is CAGSSGNYGYTF.

The gene calls are TRBV7-2 and TRBJ1-5; D not certain. V was trimmed by 1 base and J by 6 bases, leaving 7 bases between them. Germline CDR1 SGHTA, CDR2 FQGNSA. This CDR3 is built from 13 residues. CDR3 nucleotide sequence: TGTGCCAGCAGCTTAGGGGCAGCTCAGCCCCAGCATTTT. The encoded protein is CASSLGAAQPQHF.

Notes on this clonotype: One end of the junction is discordant with germline, which a read error may explain. The chain carries TRBV7-2 and TRBJ1-1; unclear D gene. The CDR3 is 11 amino acids. Germline V gene lookup returns CDR1 SGHTA and CDR2 FQGNSA. Here the CDR3 DNA reads TGTGCCAGCAGTGAAAATCTCCTTGCCACCTTT. Translation gives CASSENLLATF.

The genes are TRBV11-3 and TRBJ2-5; the D call may be TRBD1 or TRBD2 (7 bases each). Germline loops: CDR1 SGHNT, CDR2 YENEEA. V lost 5 bases, J lost 5 bases, and 15 bases lay in between. The CDR3 runs 14 residues. The CDR3 protein is CASSLRGTAETQYF. CDR3 DNA: TGTGCCAGCAGCCTGCGGGGGACAGCGGAGACCCAGTACTTC.

This clonotype was found many times. The chain joins TRBV29-1 to TRBJ2-7; the D gene could be TRBD1 or TRBD2 (6 bases each). Germline V gives CDR1 SQVTM, CDR2 ANQGSEA. This CDR3 has 16 amino acids. The germline V and J ends were trimmed by 4 bases and 2 bases, with 21 bases remaining between them. CDR3 protein: CSVGGAPAGTPYEQYF. The DNA of the CDR3 is TGCAGCGTTGGGGGGGCCCCCGCCGGGACACCCTACGAGCAGTACTTC.

The V gene is TRBV7-2, the J gene TRBJ2-7; D may be TRBD1 or TRBD2 (6 bases each). The CDR3 is 13 amino acids. Trimming removed 7 bases at V and 4 bases at J, with 14 bases between. Germline loops: CDR1 SGHTA, CDR2 FQGNSA. CDR3 in DNA: TGTGCCAGCACCCCACCGGGGGCGTACGAGCAGTACTTC. Its translation: CASTPPGAYEQYF.

This clonotype was recorded at least ten times. The chain employs TRBV2 and TRBJ2-5; D not resolved. The V gene lost 3 bases and the J gene lost 5 bases, with 7 bases spanning the gap. Germline values: CDR1 SNHLY, CDR2 FYNNEI. The CDR3 length is 12 residues. The CDR3 loop reads CASSDSRETQYF. The DNA for the CDR3 is TGTGCCAGCAGTGATAGTCGGGAGACCCAGTACTTC.

The chain joins TRBV5-1 to TRBJ1-1; D call uncertain. V lost 4 bases to trimming and J lost 3 bases, with 13 bases between them. Germline loops: CDR1 SGHRS, CDR2 YFSETQ. This CDR3 is 14 amino acids long. The CDR3 reads CASSPSGKDTEAFF. Written as DNA, the CDR3 is TGCGCCAGCAGCCCTAGCGGGAAGGACACTGAAGCTTTCTTT.

The J gene is TRBJ2-7, the V gene TRBV7-2; TRBD2 matches at 8 bases. Germline V gene sequence: CDR1 SGHTA, CDR2 FQGNSA. Trimming removed 5 bases from V and 7 bases from J; junction bases left unmatched: 4. The CDR3 length is 12 residues. CDR3 sequence reads: CASSLSGGEQYF. The CDR3 bases are TGTGCCAGCAGCCTCTCGGGGGGGGAGCAGTACTTC. The full variable domain, completed using reference TRBV7-2 and TRBJ2-7, is GAGVSQSPSNKVTEKGKDVELRCDPISGHTALYWYRQSLGQGLEFLIYFQGNSAPDKSGLPSDRFSAERTGGSVSTLTIQRTQQEDSAVYLCASSLSGGEQYFGPGTRLTVT.

As concerns this clonotype: Because it lacks the conserved phenylalanine or tryptophan at the end, this CDR3 is likely a read error. The DNA is left out, because the CDR3 cannot be placed on it with certainty; the CDR3 is given as TCRdb lists it. The chain combines TRBV2 with TRBJ1-5. The CDR3 adds up to 16 amino acids, both ends counted. Germline assignment: CDR1 SNHLY and CDR2 FYNNEI. CDR3 region: CASWGAEGGPISPSMV.

This clonotype has ten or more counts. The chain couples TRBV12-3 or TRBV12-4 to TRBJ1-2; 7 bases line up with TRBD1. V shed 3 bases and J 7 bases; nucleotides not matched to a gene: 11. The CDR3 loop spans 15 amino acids. CDR3 coding DNA: TGTGCCAGCAGTTTGGTGGGAACAGGGGATGGTGGCTACACCTTC. It yields the protein CASSLVGTGDGGYTF.

At least ten counts were recorded for this clonotype. CDR3 residues: CSVGGGAVEKLFF. CDR3 DNA sequence: TGCAGCGTTGGTGGGGGCGCGGTTGAAAAACTGTTTTTT. The V and J genes are TRBV29-1 and TRBJ1-4; D might be TRBD1 (6 bases). The V end lost 4 bases, the J end lost 7 bases, and 13 bases lay between the germline ends. Germline lookup yields CDR1 SQVTM and CDR2 ANQGSEA. The CDR3 has 13 residues. The full variable domain, its missing parts supplied by reference TRBV29-1 and TRBJ1-4, is SAVISQKPSRDICQRGTSLTIQCQVDSQVTMMFWYRQQPGQSLTLIATANQGSEATYESGFVIDKFPISRPNLTFSTLTVSNMSPEDSSIYLCSVGGGAVEKLFFGSGTQLSVL.

The chain uses TRBV15 and TRBJ2-6; 8 bases are shared with TRBD1. Losses at the gene ends were 3 bases for V and 0 bases for J; bases not matched to a gene: 7. The CDR3 is 18 amino acids. Germline V gives CDR1 LNHNV, CDR2 YYDKDF (reference sequence). CDR3 amino acids: CATSSVGQGLSGANVLTF. In DNA, the CDR3 is TGTGCCACCAGCAGTGTCGGACAGGGCCTCTCTGGGGCCAACGTCCTGACTTTC.

This clonotype was counted a single time. Mismatch with germline at one junction end may stem from a read error. The chain has TRBV20-1 and TRBJ1-5, with 7 bases fitting TRBD1. Per the germline V gene, CDR1 is DFQATT and CDR2 is SNEGSKA (reference sequence). CDR3 length equals 16 residues. The CDR3 DNA reads as TGCAGTGCTGCCGACAGGGTTCGTCATAGCAATCAGCCCCAGCACTTT. Residues: CSAADRVRHSNQPQHF.

This clonotype was seen ten or more times. This chain's CDR3 is CASSSPGQGLREQYF. CDR3 nucleotide sequence: TGCGCCAGCAGTTCTCCGGGACAGGGGTTGCGGGAGCAGTACTTC. The chain joins TRBV5-1 to TRBJ2-7, with 10 bases that match TRBD1. This CDR3 is 15 amino acids long. Trimming cost V 5 bases and J 7 bases; bases outside gene matches: 12. Looked up from germline, CDR1 is SGHRS and CDR2 is YFSETQ.

This clonotype was recorded only once. The V gene is TRBV5-1, the J gene TRBJ1-1; possibly TRBD1 for D (6 bases). Deletions cut 5 bases from V and 2 bases from J, with 13 bases between. This CDR3 comprises 14 residues. Looked up from germline, CDR1 is SGHRS and CDR2 is YFSETQ. In DNA form, the CDR3 reads TGCGCCAGCAGTTCACAGGGATCCAACACTGAAGCTTTCTTT. This codes for CASSSQGSNTEAFF.

This clonotype showed up many times. This rearrangement joins TRBV29-1 to TRBJ1-1, with 9 bases lining up with TRBD1. In germline, CDR1 is SQVTM, CDR2 ANQGSEA. V shed 7 bases and J 2 bases; nucleotides not matched to a gene: 5. The CDR3 is 13 residues long. CDR3 amino acids: CSAAGQGNTEAFF. CDR3 sequence (DNA): TGCAGCGCTGCGGGACAGGGAAACACTGAAGCTTTCTTT.

This chain joins TRBV7-3 and TRBJ1-4, with a weak D call TRBD1 (6 bases). CDR1 SGHTA and CDR2 FQGTGA come from the germline V gene. The CDR3 covers 15 residues. The V end lost 5 bases, the J end lost 8 bases, and 18 bases lay between the germline ends. CDR3 DNA: TGTGCCAGCAGCCCCACACGGACAGCGGACGAAAAACTGTTTTTT. As protein: CASSPTRTADEKLFF.